This record concerns one T cell receptor beta chain sequence. These data are taken from a study of T cells in Graves' hyperthyroidism and ophthalmopathy. TCR beta CDR3 regions were amplified from RNA. First-round RT-PCR with HTBI primers amplified the TCR CDR3 region. TCRdb reprocessed the multiplex PCR reads via MiXCR and lists one record per CDR3 protein. In the table there are 210,000 or so distinct CDR3 sequences, about 15% of which are singletons. From germline, CDR1 is MDHEN and CDR2 SYDVKM. Trimming took 1 base from V and 0 from J, leaving 12 bases between them. CDR3 size: 16 residues. Sequenced material: blood. The rearrangement uses TRBV28 and TRBJ1-1; a possible D gene is TRBD1 (5 bases). The receptor comes from a man over 45 with Graves' hyperthyroidism. Here the CDR3 DNA reads TGTGCCAGCAGTTTATATCCAGGGAGGGTGAACACTGAAGCTTTCTTT. This sequence encodes CASSLYPGRVNTEAFF.